These 30 T cell receptor beta chains originate from one sample sequenced in a study of cytomegalovirus exposure and HLA in healthy donors. Sequenced by immunoSEQ multiplex PCR; TCRdb stores in-frame clones only, minus some. Counted here are approximately 160,000 clones, about 96% occurring once; the ten biggest clones make up 0.89%. The sample taken for sequencing was PBMCs. Receptor source: a woman between 18 and 29 years old in good health and CMV-seronegative.

This clone was seen a single time. The germline gene is not matched at one end of the junction; a read error may be the cause. Written as DNA, the CDR3 is TGCGCCAGCAGCCTGGGACACGGTACCTATAACGATGGCTACACCTTC. It codes for CASSLGHGTYNDGYTF. This sequence joins TRBV5-1 and TRBJ1-2; D is possibly TRBD1 (6 bases). There are 16 residues in the CDR3. The germline gives CDR1 SGHRS, CDR2 YFSETQ.

The genes are TRBV5-1 and TRBJ1-4; TRBD1 agrees at 7 bases. With 0 bases clipped from V and 4 bases from J, the junction kept 6 bases outside the gene matches. Germline V CDR1 and CDR2: SGHRS, YFSETQ. The CDR3 consists of 16 residues. The CDR3 region is CASSLGGTELNEKLFF. In DNA, the CDR3 is TGCGCCAGCAGCTTGGGGGGGACAGAACTTAATGAAAAACTGTTTTTT.

This chain joins TRBV25-1 and TRBJ2-2; D perhaps matches TRBD1 (5 bases). There are 12 residues in the CDR3. Germline CDR1 MGHDK, CDR2 SYGVNS. The V and J ends lost 4 bases and 6 bases respectively, with 6 bases between them. In DNA, the CDR3 is TGTGCCAGCAGTGGCAGGGCCGGGGAGCTGTTTTTT. Its protein product is CASSGRAGELFF.

V usage is TRBV19 and J usage is TRBJ1-4, with D possibly TRBD1 on 6 matching bases. This CDR3 contains 13 residues. Germline values: CDR1 LNHDA, CDR2 SQIVND (reference sequence). V lost 7 bases, J lost 4 bases, and 10 bases lay in between. The CDR3 bases are TGTGCCAGTAAAGAACAGGGTAATGAAAAACTGTTTTTT. It specifies CASKEQGNEKLFF. The complete variable domain, with remaining parts taken from reference TRBV19 and TRBJ1-4, reads DGGITQSPKYLFRKEGQNVTLSCEQNLNHDAMYWYRQDPGQGLRLIYYSQIVNDFQKGDIAEGYSVSREKKESFPLTVTSAQKNPTAFYLCASKEQGNEKLFFGSGTQLSVL.

The rearrangement links TRBV2 to TRBJ2-7, with 8 bases that match TRBD1. This CDR3 region has 14 residues. Unmatched junction bases numbered 7, after V lost 6 bases and J lost 3 bases. Germline-derived CDR1 and CDR2 are SNHLY and FYNNEI. The CDR3 DNA reads as TGTGCCAGCAGGCTTACAGGGGGAATCTACGAGCAGTACTTC. Its protein is CASRLTGGIYEQYF.

The V and J genes are TRBV14 and TRBJ2-3; 8 nucleotides line up with TRBD2. Per germline, CDR1 SGHDN and CDR2 FVKESK. V was clipped by 2 bases and J by 1 base; unmatched bases: 8. This CDR3 comprises 17 residues. The CDR3 bases are TGTGCCAGCAGCCAACTCGGGGGGGCTGGTGGCACAGATACGCAGTATTTT. Translation gives CASSQLGGAGGTDTQYF.

The CDR3 DNA reads TGCAGCGTCGAGGGGGGGGCAGGGGAACAAGAGACCCAGTACTTC. Translation gives CSVEGGAGEQETQYF. The chain is built from TRBV29-1 and TRBJ2-5; possible D gene TRBD2, 7 bases. The germline V gene has CDR1 SQVTM and CDR2 ANQGSEA. The V gene lost 6 bases and the J gene lost 2 bases, with 19 bases spanning the gap. The CDR3 extends over 15 amino acids.

CDR3 sequence reads: CASSELAGSYNEQFF. DNA of the CDR3: TGTGCCAGCAGTGAACTAGCGGGGTCCTACAATGAGCAGTTCTTC. This chain uses TRBV6-1 with TRBJ2-1, with 9 positions matching TRBD2. Trimming at V came to 2 bases and at J to 1 base, leaving 0 bases not matched to a gene. The length of the CDR3 is 15 residues. Per the germline V gene, CDR1 is MNHNS and CDR2 is SASEGT.

J is TRBJ2-7 and V is TRBV6-6; D gene uncertain. CDR3 length equals 15 residues. Deletions cut 6 bases from V and 5 bases from J, with 20 bases between. In germline, CDR1 is MNHNY, CDR2 SVGAGI (reference sequence). The CDR3 protein is CASSYDLTRLDEQYF. The CDR3 DNA follows: TGTGCCAGCAGCTACGATCTGACACGCCTCGACGAGCAGTACTTC.

J is TRBJ1-1 and V is TRBV6-5; D unclear. The length of the CDR3 is 14 residues. The germline V gene encodes CDR1 MNHEY and CDR2 SVGAGI. V lost 0 bases, J lost 8 bases, and 13 bases lay in between. The chain's CDR3 is CASSYSNPAREAFF. DNA for the CDR3: TGTGCCAGCAGTTACTCGAACCCAGCCAGGGAAGCTTTCTTT.

The chain couples TRBV30 to TRBJ1-2; TRBD1 matches at 11 bases. The CDR3 totals 15 residues. V shed 3 bases and J 1 base; nucleotides not matched to a gene: 4. The V gene's germline CDR1 is GTSNPN and CDR2 SVGIG (reference sequence). CDR3 in amino acids: CAWRGQGGFNYGYTF. Here the CDR3 DNA reads TGTGCCTGGAGGGGACAGGGGGGATTTAACTATGGCTACACCTTC.

The gene calls are TRBV7-2 and TRBJ2-7, with 7 nucleotides matching TRBD1. CDR1 is SGHTA and CDR2 is FQGNSA in the germline V gene. V shed 5 bases, J shed 6 bases, and the junction held 4 bases outside the gene matches. This CDR3 has 12 amino acids. The CDR3 reads CASSQTGREQYF. Written as DNA, the CDR3 is TGTGCCAGCAGCCAGACAGGGCGCGAGCAGTACTTC. The full variable domain, with the rest looked up from reference TRBV7-2 and TRBJ2-7, is GAGVSQSPSNKVTEKGKDVELRCDPISGHTALYWYRQSLGQGLEFLIYFQGNSAPDKSGLPSDRFSAERTGGSVSTLTIQRTQQEDSAVYLCASSQTGREQYFGPGTRLTVT.

V usage is TRBV30 and J usage is TRBJ2-7, with D unresolved. Deletions cut 1 base from V and 0 bases from J, with 7 bases between. The CDR3 runs to 13 residues. Looked up from germline, CDR1 is GTSNPN and CDR2 is SVGIG (reference sequence). CDR3 sequence: CAWSGSDSYEQYF. CDR3 DNA: TGTGCCTGGAGTGGCAGTGACTCCTACGAGCAGTACTTC.

The chain recombines TRBV2 with TRBJ2-1, with 7 bases identical to TRBD1. CDR3 length: 15 residues. The V gene's germline CDR1 is SNHLY and CDR2 FYNNEI. Germline trimming cut 4 bases from V and 0 bases from J; bases unmatched to any gene: 3. DNA for the CDR3: TGTGCCAGCAGTGGGGACAGTGGCTCCTACAATGAGCAGTTCTTC. It yields the protein CASSGDSGSYNEQFF.

V and J are TRBV6-1 and TRBJ1-1; D is possibly TRBD1 (5 bases). The germline V and J ends were trimmed by 4 bases and 5 bases, with 14 bases remaining between them. CDR3 length: 14 residues. CDR1 and CDR2 (germline): MNHNS, SASEGT. The CDR3 loop reads CASSGGTAVTEAFF. As DNA, the CDR3 is TGTGCCAGCAGTGGCGGGACTGCAGTTACTGAAGCTTTCTTT.

J is TRBJ1-1 and V is TRBV5-6; 8 positions agree with TRBD1. V lost 1 base to trimming and J lost 3 bases; unmatched junction nucleotides: 5. The CDR3 is made up of 15 amino acids. Germline V gene data show CDR1 as SGHDT and CDR2 as YYEEEE. CDR3 amino acids: CASSLPGGWDTEAFF. CDR3 sequence (DNA): TGTGCCAGCAGCTTGCCAGGGGGCTGGGACACTGAAGCTTTCTTT.

The chain links TRBV19 to TRBJ1-2; D is unresolved. Trimming took 3 bases from V and 6 from J, leaving 8 bases between them. The germline gives CDR1 LNHDA, CDR2 SQIVND (reference sequence). This CDR3 is built from 12 residues. For the CDR3, the DNA is TGTGCCAGTAGTATGTGGCCAGATGGCTACACCTTC. Protein: CASSMWPDGYTF.

The gene calls are TRBV12-5 and TRBJ2-7; TRBD2 agrees at 7 bases. The CDR3 runs to 15 residues. V shed 1 base and J 4 bases; nucleotides not matched to a gene: 7. CDR1 LGHNT and CDR2 FRNRAP come from the germline V gene. CDR3 region: CASGLDPGGGYEQYF. CDR3 DNA sequence: TGTGCTAGTGGTTTGGACCCGGGGGGAGGATACGAGCAGTACTTC. Together with reference TRBV12-5 and TRBJ2-7, the CDR3 gives the full variable domain: DARVTQTPRHKVTEMGQEVTMRCQPILGHNTVFWYRQTMMQGLELLAYFRNRAPLDDSGMPKDRFSAEMPDATLATLKIQPSEPRDSAVYFCASGLDPGGGYEQYFGPGTRLTVT.

The chain couples TRBV7-2 to TRBJ1-2, with unresolved D. The CDR3 is 14 residues long. The V gene's germline CDR1 is SGHTA and CDR2 FQGNSA. Trimming pared 1 base from V and 8 bases from J, leaving 14 bases between. CDR3 loop: CASSLDSGTGGYTF. The CDR3 DNA follows: TGTGCCAGCAGCTTAGATTCCGGCACCGGGGGCTACACCTTC.

V and J are TRBV5-4 and TRBJ1-2; D is unclear. Germline CDR1 SGHNT, CDR2 YYREEE (reference sequence). The CDR3 totals 13 residues. V lost 4 bases, J lost 4 bases, and 11 bases lay in between. Here the CDR3 DNA reads TGTGCCAGCAGCCGATCCGGGAGCTATGGCTACACCTTC. This encodes CASSRSGSYGYTF.

The rearrangement links TRBV2 to TRBJ2-3; 9 positions agree with TRBD2. This CDR3 region has 15 residues. The ends lost 7 bases at V and 5 bases at J; junction bases unmatched: 10. Germline CDR1 reads SNHLY; CDR2 reads FYNNEI. The CDR3 region is CASTPGTSKGDTQYF. For the CDR3, the DNA is TGTGCCAGCACCCCCGGGACTAGCAAGGGAGATACGCAGTATTTT.

This chain connects TRBV6-1 to TRBJ2-3; possible D gene TRBD2, 5 bases. Germline CDR1 and CDR2: MNHNS and SASEGT. This CDR3 has 13 amino acids. Trimming removed 11 bases from V and 3 bases from J, with 15 bases in between. The CDR3 DNA reads TGTGCCGCTAGCTCCCTAGGGACAGATACGCAGTATTTT. Protein sequence: CAASSLGTDTQYF.

This clone has a single count. The chain combines TRBV7-6 with TRBJ2-7; 7 bases are shared with TRBD1. Germline CDR1 reads SGHVS; CDR2 reads FNYEAQ. The CDR3 length is 13 residues. Trimming removed 5 bases from V and 3 bases from J; junction bases left unmatched: 4. CDR3 DNA: TGTGCCAGCAGCCAGGGGGACCGCTACGAGCAGTACTTC. It specifies CASSQGDRYEQYF.

The chain combines TRBV18 with TRBJ1-1; 9 bases map to TRBD1. V lost 4 bases and J lost 4; bases outside the gene matches: 1. The V gene's germline CDR1 is KGHSH and CDR2 LQKENI. This CDR3 has 13 amino acids. CDR3 sequence reads: CASSLTGGTEAFF. Written as DNA, the CDR3 is TGTGCCAGCTCACTGACAGGGGGCACTGAAGCTTTCTTT.

The rearrangement links TRBV6-5 to TRBJ2-1, with D uncertain. This CDR3 is 14 amino acids long. Per germline, CDR1 MNHEY and CDR2 SVGAGI. Between the trimmed V and J ends, which lost 7 bases and 9 bases, there was a span of 19 bases. The CDR3 region has the DNA TGTGCCAGCACCAACCCGGCGGCTAGAGGTGAGCAGTTCTTC. Translated, it gives CASTNPAARGEQFF.

The chain combines TRBV13 with TRBJ2-2; 8 bases line up with TRBD2. Germline CDR1 is PRHDT and CDR2 is FYEKMQ (reference sequence). The CDR3 is 17 residues long. Trimming cost V 3 bases and J 1 base; bases outside gene matches: 7. This chain's CDR3 is CASSFSRLAMNTGELFF. CDR3 nucleotide sequence: TGTGCCAGCAGCTTCTCCCGACTAGCGATGAACACCGGGGAGCTGTTTTTT.

The CDR3 protein is CASSLVGGGAPQFF. DNA of the CDR3: TGCGCCAGCAGCTTGGTTGGCGGGGGGGCCCCCCAGTTCTTC. V and J are TRBV5-1 and TRBJ2-1, with 9 bases aligning to TRBD2. Per germline, CDR1 SGHRS and CDR2 YFSETQ. V shed 0 bases, J shed 13 bases, and the junction held 8 bases outside the gene matches. CDR3 size: 14 residues.

The chain combines TRBV6-5 with TRBJ2-1; 8 nucleotides agree with TRBD2. The germline V gene encodes CDR1 MNHEY and CDR2 SVGAGI. The V and J ends lost 11 bases and 9 bases, in that order; junction bases with no gene match: 12. The CDR3 runs 13 residues. The CDR3 DNA sequence: TGTGCCGGCAAAACGGGGGGGCGCGTTGAGCAGTTCTTC. Translation gives CAGKTGGRVEQFF.

The V gene is TRBV6-5, the J gene TRBJ2-7; D may be TRBD2 (6 bases). V shed 11 bases and J shed 2 bases, with 10 bases lying between them. There are 11 residues in the CDR3. From germline, CDR1 is MNHEY and CDR2 SVGAGI. DNA for the CDR3: TGTGCCGTGGGAGGTCCCTACGAGCAGTACTTC. It yields the protein CAVGGPYEQYF.

The rearrangement links TRBV5-1 to TRBJ2-5; D possibly corresponds to TRBD1 (6 bases). This CDR3 is built from 14 residues. Trimming left V 1 base short and J 5 bases short, with 12 bases between. Germline lookup yields CDR1 SGHRS and CDR2 YFSETQ. The CDR3 loop is CASSLLGARETQYF. The CDR3, as DNA: TGCGCCAGCAGCTTGTTGGGGGCACGGGAGACCCAGTACTTC.